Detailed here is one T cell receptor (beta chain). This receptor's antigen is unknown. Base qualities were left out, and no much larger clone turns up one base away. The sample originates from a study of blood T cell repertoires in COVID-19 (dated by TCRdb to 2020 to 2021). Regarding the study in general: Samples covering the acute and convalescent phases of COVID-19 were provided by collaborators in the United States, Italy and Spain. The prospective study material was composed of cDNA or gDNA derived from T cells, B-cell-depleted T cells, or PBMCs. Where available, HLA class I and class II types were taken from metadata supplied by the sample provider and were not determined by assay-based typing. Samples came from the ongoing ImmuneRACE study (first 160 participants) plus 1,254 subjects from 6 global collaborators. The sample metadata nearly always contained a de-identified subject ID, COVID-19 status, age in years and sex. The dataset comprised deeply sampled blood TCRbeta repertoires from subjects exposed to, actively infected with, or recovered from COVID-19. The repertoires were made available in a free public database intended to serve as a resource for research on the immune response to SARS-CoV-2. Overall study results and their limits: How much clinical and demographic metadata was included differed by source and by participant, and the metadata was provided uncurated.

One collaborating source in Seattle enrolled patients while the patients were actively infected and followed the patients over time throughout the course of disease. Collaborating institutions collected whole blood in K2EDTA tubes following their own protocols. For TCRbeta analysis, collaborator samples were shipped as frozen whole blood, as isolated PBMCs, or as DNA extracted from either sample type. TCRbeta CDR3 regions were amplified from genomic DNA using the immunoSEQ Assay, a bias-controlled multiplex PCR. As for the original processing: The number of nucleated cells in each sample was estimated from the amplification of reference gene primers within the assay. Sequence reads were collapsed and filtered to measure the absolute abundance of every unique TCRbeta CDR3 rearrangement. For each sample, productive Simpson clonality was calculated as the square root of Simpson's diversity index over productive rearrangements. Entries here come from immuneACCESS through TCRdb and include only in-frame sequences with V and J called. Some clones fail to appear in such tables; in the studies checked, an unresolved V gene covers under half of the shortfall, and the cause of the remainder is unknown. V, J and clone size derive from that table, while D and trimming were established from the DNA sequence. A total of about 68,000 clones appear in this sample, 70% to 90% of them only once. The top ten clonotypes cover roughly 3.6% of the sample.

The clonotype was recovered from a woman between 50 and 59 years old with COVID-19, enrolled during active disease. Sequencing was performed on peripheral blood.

This receptor has the CDR3 CASSFGGTYEQYF. Read as DNA, the sequence is TGTGCCAGCAGCTTCGGGGGTACCTACGAGCAGTACTTC. The V and J segments used are TRBV7-9 and TRBJ2-7, with a weak D call of TRBD2 (6 bases match). Between the V and J ends, shortened by 3 bases and 2 bases respectively, the junction contains 8 bases. The CDR3 starts with the cysteine, ends with the phenylalanine, and has 13 residues. Solely the CDR3 DNA is kept, with 39 bases framed from the first base. CDR1 SEHNR and CDR2 FQNEAQ are derived from the germline V gene (reference sequence).